The 17 T cell receptor beta chains in this list originate from one sample, sequenced in a study of cytomegalovirus exposure and HLA in healthy donors. Profiling relied on immunoSEQ multiplex PCR, and the TCRdb table lists in-frame clones only, not all of them. Here the sample spans about 160,000 clones, 75% to 90% being singletons. The sequenced material came from PBMCs. The origin of the receptors is a woman under 30 in good health and CMV-seronegative.

The chain is built from TRBV4-2 and TRBJ1-4, with 8 bases lining up with TRBD1. Germline V gene sequence: CDR1 LGHNA, CDR2 YNFKEQ. V shed 3 bases and J 8 bases; nucleotides not matched to a gene: 5. The CDR3 has 14 residues. The CDR3 reads CASSQDRVHEKLFF. The CDR3 nucleotides read TGTGCCAGCAGCCAGGACAGGGTTCACGAAAAACTGTTTTTT.

The chain is built from TRBV2 and TRBJ2-1, with TRBD2 as a possible D gene (6 bases). V gave up 4 bases and J gave up 0 bases, with 19 bases separating them. Germline V gene sequence: CDR1 SNHLY, CDR2 FYNNEI. The CDR3 runs 18 residues. The CDR3 coding sequence is TGTGCCAGCAGTGGGGAGACTAGGGGTGGCCCCTCCTACAATGAGCAGTTCTTC. Its translation: CASSGETRGGPSYNEQFF.

The chain links TRBV2 to TRBJ1-1; D ambiguous. The CDR3 totals 13 residues. Germline V lookup: CDR1 SNHLY, CDR2 FYNNEI. The V and J ends lost 3 bases and 4 bases respectively, with 9 bases between them. CDR3 sequence reads: CASSDVGFTEAFF. The CDR3 nucleotides read TGTGCCAGCAGTGACGTGGGCTTCACTGAAGCTTTCTTT.

The chain recombines TRBV7-9 with TRBJ2-3; no definite D call. With 1 base removed from V and 4 bases from J, the gap between germline ends came to 12 bases. Germline values: CDR1 SEHNR, CDR2 FQNEAQ (reference sequence). The CDR3 consists of 15 residues. The CDR3 reads CASSLVGLPADTQYF. The CDR3 DNA reads as TGTGCCAGCAGCTTAGTGGGCCTCCCGGCAGATACGCAGTATTTT.

The rearrangement joins TRBV9 to TRBJ2-1; D is perhaps TRBD1 (5 bases). CDR1 is SGDLS and CDR2 is YYNGEE in the germline V gene. There are 15 residues in the CDR3. Trimming removed 0 bases from V and 8 bases from J, with 15 bases in between. The chain's CDR3 is CASSVDSLWGYEQFF. As DNA, the CDR3 is TGTGCCAGCAGCGTAGATTCTTTGTGGGGCTATGAGCAGTTCTTC. Together with reference TRBV9 and TRBJ2-1, the CDR3 gives the full variable domain: DSGVTQTPKHLITATGQRVTLRCSPRSGDLSVYWYQQSLDQGLQFLIQYYNGEERAKGNILERFSAQQFPDLHSELNLSSLELGDSALYFCASSVDSLWGYEQFFGPGTRLTVL.

This clone was observed a few times. The CDR3 region is CASNPGQDYNEQFF. The CDR3 DNA is TGTGCCAGCAATCCGGGACAGGACTACAATGAGCAGTTCTTC. The chain has TRBV6-1 and TRBJ2-1, with 8 bases lining up with TRBD1. J lost 3 bases, V lost 7 bases, and 5 bases had no gene match. The CDR3 consists of 14 residues. From germline, CDR1 is MNHNS and CDR2 SASEGT.

V usage is TRBV6-5 and J usage is TRBJ2-7; 11 bases map to TRBD1. Germline CDR1 and CDR2: MNHEY and SVGAGI. The CDR3 contains 15 residues. V lost 6 bases, J lost 6 bases, and 10 bases stayed unmatched. CDR3 sequence: CASRRTGTGGSEQYF. CDR3 bases: TGTGCCAGCAGGCGTACCGGGACAGGGGGGAGCGAGCAGTACTTC.

This chain links TRBV5-8 with TRBJ2-1; 9 bases align to TRBD1. CDR1 is SGHTS, CDR2 YDEGEE, per germline. The ends lost 5 bases at V and 14 bases at J; junction bases unmatched: 5. The CDR3 spans 11 residues. The CDR3, as DNA: TGTGCCAGCAGTGGACAGGGGCGGGAGTTCTTC. Its protein is CASSGQGREFF. Variable domain in full (rest from reference TRBV5-8 and TRBJ2-1): EAGVTQSPTHLIKTRGQQATLRCSPISGHTSVYWYQQALGLGLQFLLWYDEGEERNRGNFPPRFSGRQFPNYSSELNVNALELEDSALYLCASSGQGREFFGPGTRLTVL.

This clone is labeled medium-sized (0.01 to 0.1%). J is TRBJ1-6 and V is TRBV5-8; D may be TRBD1 (5 bases). CDR3 length: 14 residues. V lost 0 bases, J lost 9 bases, and 10 bases lay in between. CDR1 SGHTS and CDR2 YDEGEE come from the germline V gene. The CDR3 here is CASSLDEQVSPLHF. The DNA for the CDR3 is TGTGCCAGCAGCTTGGATGAACAGGTTTCACCCCTCCACTTT.

The chain couples TRBV7-8 to TRBJ2-1; TRBD2 matches 9 bases. Germline assignment: CDR1 SGHVS and CDR2 FQNEAQ. This CDR3 region has 18 residues. J was trimmed by 5 bases and V by 2 bases; bases with no gene match: 13. CDR3 loop: CASSLPPSGIVINNEQFF. CDR3 sequence (DNA): TGTGCCAGCAGCTTACCGCCTAGCGGGATAGTTATCAACAATGAGCAGTTCTTC.

This clone was detected only a few times. This chain links TRBV19 with TRBJ1-2; a weak D match, TRBD1 (5 bases). The CDR3 runs 15 residues. The germline V gene has CDR1 LNHDA and CDR2 SQIVND (reference sequence). Trimming took off 1 base at V and 3 bases at J, with 12 bases between the two ends. The CDR3 DNA reads as TGTGCCAGTAGTATAGCCCCGACAGCCTACTATGGCTACACCTTC. It encodes CASSIAPTAYYGYTF.

The chain carries TRBV29-1 and TRBJ2-7; 12 nucleotides agree with TRBD2. The CDR3 contains 13 residues. Germline CDR1 reads SQVTM; CDR2 reads ANQGSEA. After removal of 5 bases from V and 2 bases from J, the junction contained 1 base not matched to a gene. CDR3 DNA sequence: TGCAGCGTTCGACTAGCGGGAGCCTACGAGCAGTACTTC. Translation gives CSVRLAGAYEQYF.

The chain combines TRBV29-1 with TRBJ1-2, with TRBD1 identical over 7 bases. Unmatched junction bases numbered 9, after V lost 4 bases and J lost 7 bases. Germline assignment: CDR1 SQVTM and CDR2 ANQGSEA. The CDR3 totals 13 residues. The CDR3 DNA follows: TGCAGCGTTGGTCGACAGGGTGGGCCTGGCTACACCTTC. Protein: CSVGRQGGPGYTF.

The rearrangement joins TRBV7-8 to TRBJ2-7; 9 bases agree with TRBD1. The CDR3 extends over 14 amino acids. The germline CDR1 and CDR2 sequences are SGHVS and FQNEAQ. The J segment lost 6 bases and the V segment lost 3 bases, leaving 6 bases of the junction unmatched. CDR3 bases: TGTGCCAGCAGCTTGAACCTGGACAGGGGCGAGCAGTACTTC. Encoded protein: CASSLNLDRGEQYF.

The chain joins TRBV19 to TRBJ2-7; perhaps TRBD1 as D (5 bases). V was cut by 2 bases and J by 2 bases, with 13 bases left in between. The germline V gene encodes CDR1 LNHDA and CDR2 SQIVND (reference sequence). The CDR3 is made up of 15 amino acids. The CDR3 is CASSITSAGTYEQYF. The CDR3 bases are TGTGCCAGTAGTATAACCTCGGCAGGGACCTACGAGCAGTACTTC.

This chain uses TRBV14 with TRBJ1-2; tentative D call: TRBD1 (6 bases). Germline CDR1 SGHDN, CDR2 FVKESK. Trimming cost V 4 bases and J 8 bases, with 14 bases left between them. The CDR3 is 13 residues long. CDR3 coding DNA: TGTGCCAGCAGCCCAACTCGGGGGGGCGGCTACACCTTC. Translating it yields CASSPTRGGGYTF.

The rearrangement links TRBV5-1 to TRBJ2-5; D is uncertain. Germline V gives CDR1 SGHRS, CDR2 YFSETQ. The CDR3 has 14 residues. Between the trimmed V and J ends, which lost 0 bases and 2 bases, there was a span of 8 bases. Written as DNA, the CDR3 is TGCGCCAGCAGCTTGGAAGGCGGACAAGAGACCCAGTACTTC. This translates into CASSLEGGQETQYF.